The present TCR beta chain was sequenced within a study of neurological immune-mediated disorders. Points on this clonotype: The antigen remains unidentified.

A total of 2 million PBMCs stored at -80 degrees C provided the unsorted libraries. Germline CDR1 and CDR2: MNHEY and SVGAGI. Between the trimmed V and J ends, which lost 3 bases and 6 bases, there was a span of 12 bases. The CDR3 consists of 13 residues. TCRdb processed the 5' RACE reads anew with MiXCR; each CDR3 protein has one entry. The table records about 51,000 distinct CDR3 sequences, 16% of them present only once. Notes on the study in general: The most TCR clonal expansion was seen in HTLV-1-associated myelopathy, and the least was seen in multiple sclerosis, which fell below healthy controls.

Sequencing input: PBMCs. This sequence was found in a man aged 55 to 70 in good health. The rearrangement links TRBV6-5 to TRBJ2-7, with D possibly being TRBD2 (5 bases). DNA of the CDR3: TGTGCCAGCAGTTATGCTCTAGCAGGCGAGCAGTACTTC. Translated: CASSYALAGEQYF.